One and the same sample provided the 19 T cell receptor beta chains below, sequenced in a study of CD8+ T cells in alopecia areata. After isolation, RNA underwent reverse transcription to generate cDNA as the sequencing template. The method was immunoSEQ multiplex PCR; TCRdb's version includes in-frame clones alone and lacks a portion of them. This table has about 150,000 clones, about two thirds appearing once. Sequencing used CD8+ T cells sorted from blood. Receptor source: a human donor in good health.

There are a few counts of this clone. The chain uses TRBV7-9 and TRBJ2-2, with D unresolved. The CDR3 spans 12 residues. Between the trimmed V and J ends, which lost 5 bases and 13 bases, there was a span of 14 bases. The germline V gene has CDR1 SEHNR and CDR2 FQNEAQ (reference sequence). As DNA, the CDR3 is TGTGCCAGCAGCCACCGGGCACGCGGGCTGTTTTTT. The encoded protein is CASSHRARGLFF.

This chain joins TRBV4-1 and TRBJ2-1, with D maybe TRBD2 (6 bases). The germline V gene encodes CDR1 MGHRA and CDR2 YSYEKL. The CDR3 loop spans 16 amino acids. Between the trimmed V and J ends, which lost 0 bases and 8 bases, there was a span of 17 bases. The CDR3 coding sequence is TGCGCCAGCAGCCAAGAGTCATGGGGAGGTCAGGATGAGCAGTTCTTC. This gives the protein CASSQESWGGQDEQFF.

The chain couples TRBV6-5 to TRBJ2-3; a possible D gene is TRBD2 (6 bases). This CDR3 contains 15 residues. Germline CDR1 MNHEY, CDR2 SVGAGI. V lost 7 bases, J lost 5 bases, and 19 bases lay in between. CDR3 amino acids: CASKKLAEVEDTQYF. CDR3 nucleotides: TGTGCCAGCAAGAAACTAGCAGAGGTCGAAGATACGCAGTATTTT.

This clone was observed once. The CDR3 sequence: CASSLAAVRDQAFF. The CDR3 region has the DNA TGCGCCAGCAGCTTGGCTGCCGTCAGGGATCAAGCTTTCTTT. The J gene is TRBJ1-1, the V gene TRBV5-1; possibly TRBD1 for D (5 bases). The CDR3 spans 14 residues. The V gene's germline CDR1 is SGHRS and CDR2 YFSETQ. V was pared by 0 bases and J by 9 bases, with 15 bases between.

On this clone itself: Germline and junction disagree at one end, which may indicate a read error. V usage is TRBV29-1 and J usage is TRBJ1-1; no clear D. The CDR3 length is 11 residues. From germline, CDR1 is SQVTM and CDR2 ANQGSEA. CDR3 bases: TGCAGCGTTGAAGATCGGAGAGGGATCCTCTTT. This sequence encodes CSVEDRRGILF.

This clone was recorded a few times. The chain carries TRBV4-1 and TRBJ1-5; no clear D gene. The CDR3 consists of 13 residues. With 4 bases removed from V and 0 bases from J, the gap between germline ends came to 4 bases. In germline, CDR1 is MGHRA, CDR2 YSYEKL. The chain's CDR3 is CASSPSSNQPQHF. Here the CDR3 DNA reads TGCGCCAGCAGCCCAAGTAGCAATCAGCCCCAGCATTTT.

This clone turned up a few times. The V gene is TRBV30, the J gene TRBJ1-1; D call uncertain. Trimming removed 2 bases from V and 5 bases from J, with 24 bases in between. The germline V gene has CDR1 GTSNPN and CDR2 SVGIG (reference sequence). This CDR3 is 17 amino acids long. The CDR3 region has the DNA TGTGCCTGGAGTCGTAGGGAGGCGGCGCGATCGTTGACTGAAGCTTTCTTT. It codes for CAWSRREAARSLTEAFF.

V and J are TRBV29-1 and TRBJ2-1; D is perhaps TRBD1 or TRBD2 (5 bases each). Germline V gene lookup returns CDR1 SQVTM and CDR2 ANQGSEA. This CDR3 has 13 residues. V was shortened by 3 bases and J by 6 bases, with 12 bases between the two germline ends. The DNA of the CDR3 is TGCAGCGTTGACGGGGCTGGTGCCAATGAGCAGTTCTTC. This gives the protein CSVDGAGANEQFF.

V is TRBV6-5 and J is TRBJ2-7, with TRBD2 identical over 9 bases. V dropped 8 bases and J dropped 4; count of bases not matched to a gene: 6. The CDR3 consists of 13 residues. Germline CDR1 MNHEY, CDR2 SVGAGI. CDR3 in amino acids: CASQPLAGYEQYF. CDR3 DNA: TGTGCCAGCCAGCCGCTAGCGGGGTACGAGCAGTACTTC.

J is TRBJ1-1 and V is TRBV28; TRBD1 aligns across 7 bases. Germline values: CDR1 MDHEN, CDR2 SYDVKM. The CDR3 length is 17 residues. V shed 3 bases, J shed 1 base, and the junction held 11 bases outside the gene matches. The CDR3 coding sequence is TGTGCCAGCAGTTTGCAGGGGGGAGGTTACCAGAACACTGAAGCTTTCTTT. Protein sequence: CASSLQGGGYQNTEAFF.

The chain couples TRBV7-2 to TRBJ2-7; a possible D gene is TRBD2 (5 bases). With 6 bases removed from V and 3 bases from J, the gap between germline ends came to 27 bases. Germline V gene data show CDR1 as SGHTA and CDR2 as FQGNSA. This CDR3 region has 18 residues. CDR3 DNA sequence: TGTGCCAGCAGTTCACGACCCCGAACTGCGGGTTTATTCTACGAGCAGTACTTC. Protein sequence: CASSSRPRTAGLFYEQYF.

The rearrangement joins TRBV25-1 to TRBJ2-3; no clear D gene. This CDR3 has 10 amino acids. The V end lost 6 bases, the J end lost 2 bases, and 0 bases lay between the germline ends. Germline CDR1 is MGHDK and CDR2 is SYGVNS. In DNA form, the CDR3 reads TGTGCCAGCAGCACAGATACGCAGTATTTT. Translated: CASSTDTQYF.

This clone was picked up a small number of times. V and J are TRBV10-3 and TRBJ2-7; unclear D gene. Trimming took off 2 bases at V and 5 bases at J, with 4 bases between the two ends. The CDR3 has 11 residues. Germline CDR1 is ENHRY and CDR2 is SYGVKD. DNA for the CDR3: TGTGCCATCAGTGAGACAGACGAGCAGTACTTC. Translated, it gives CAISETDEQYF.

This clone was seen more than once but under ten times. This rearrangement joins TRBV4-1 to TRBJ2-7, with D perhaps matching TRBD2 (5 bases). This CDR3 comprises 11 residues. V was clipped by 0 bases and J by 13 bases, with 10 bases between them. CDR1 MGHRA and CDR2 YSYEKL come from the germline V gene. The DNA for the CDR3 is TGCGCCAGCAGCCAAGACGGGGTAGCCTACTTC. It yields the protein CASSQDGVAYF.

This chain connects TRBV2 to TRBJ2-7, with a possible D match to TRBD2 (6 bases). Between the trimmed V and J ends, which lost 11 bases and 1 base, there was a span of 12 bases. The germline V gene has CDR1 SNHLY and CDR2 FYNNEI. This CDR3 spans 12 amino acids. The chain's CDR3 is CAGGTSSYEQYF. Written as DNA, the CDR3 is TGTGCCGGCGGGACCTCGTCCTACGAGCAGTACTTC.

This clone was recorded a few times. This sequence joins TRBV7-9 and TRBJ2-4; TRBD2 might be the D (6 bases). The CDR3 spans 15 residues. Germline V lookup: CDR1 SEHNR, CDR2 FQNEAQ (reference sequence). The ends were cut back, 4 bases at V and 8 bases at J, with 18 bases in the middle. CDR3 residues: CASSSFAGSTDIQYF. CDR3 in DNA: TGTGCCAGCAGCTCATTCGCGGGGAGTACTGACATTCAGTACTTC. The full variable domain, its missing parts supplied by reference TRBV7-9 and TRBJ2-4, is DTGVSQNPRHKITKRGQNVTFRCDPISEHNRLYWYRQTLGQGPEFLTYFQNEAQLEKSRLLSDRFSAERPKGSFSTLEIQRTEQGDSAMYLCASSSFAGSTDIQYFGAGTRLSVL.

This clone has only a few counts. The rearrangement links TRBV5-1 to TRBJ2-7; 8 nucleotides agree with TRBD2. V trimming: 2 bases; J trimming: 6 bases; junction bases outside the gene matches: 13. The CDR3 spans 16 residues. The germline V gene encodes CDR1 SGHRS and CDR2 YFSETQ. The CDR3 nucleotides read TGCGCCAGCAGCTTAGGCGATTCAGCGGGAGCTGGCGAGCAGTACTTC. Protein: CASSLGDSAGAGEQYF.

The CDR3 sequence: CASRGGLPKIQETQYF. CDR3 nucleotides: TGTGCCAGCAGGGGAGGACTTCCGAAAATCCAAGAGACCCAGTACTTC. The V call is TRBV7-2, the J call TRBJ2-5; TRBD2 is a possible D gene (6 bases). The CDR3 spans 16 residues. CDR1 is SGHTA and CDR2 is FQGNSA in the germline V gene. V lost 6 bases and J 1 base, leaving 18 bases between the germline ends.

This chain joins TRBV7-9 and TRBJ2-3; 7 bases align to TRBD1. Trimming at V came to 8 bases and at J to 6 bases, leaving 5 bases not matched to a gene. Germline V gene lookup returns CDR1 SEHNR and CDR2 FQNEAQ (reference sequence). The CDR3 sequence is 12 residues long. As DNA, the CDR3 is TGTGCCAGCCTACAGGGGAAGGATACGCAGTATTTT. Protein: CASLQGKDTQYF. Full variable domain (rest looked up from reference TRBV7-9 and TRBJ2-3): DTGVSQNPRHKITKRGQNVTFRCDPISEHNRLYWYRQTLGQGPEFLTYFQNEAQLEKSRLLSDRFSAERPKGSFSTLEIQRTEQGDSAMYLCASLQGKDTQYFGPGTRLTVL.